The clone carrying this TCR beta chain has at least ten counts. This sample was taken from a study of cytomegalovirus exposure and HLA in healthy donors. TCRdb's table, derived via immunoSEQ multiplex PCR, lists solely in-frame clones and lacks some. The sample has some 140,000 clones, 90% seen once; the top ten hold 6.2%. V was cut by 5 bases and J by 5 bases, with 30 bases left in between. The CDR3 is 19 residues long. CDR1 and CDR2 (germline): MDHEN, SYDVKM. The chain employs TRBV28 and TRBJ1-2; D gene uncertain. The sequenced sample consisted of PBMCs. This clonotype was sampled from a woman under 40 in good health and CMV-seropositive. The CDR3 region is CASSTPVLGKPGPRYGYTF. The CDR3 region has the DNA TGTGCCAGCAGTACACCCGTTCTCGGCAAACCAGGTCCCCGGTATGGCTACACCTTC.